This T cell receptor beta chain was obtained from a study of Graves' ophthalmopathy and Graves' hyperthyroidism. Looking at the study overall: The study drew peripheral blood at initial diagnosis, before any treatment. Study-level results: In blood appeared most of the expanded thyroid clonotypes whose frequency exceeded 0.001.

RNA transcripts were the template, and TCR beta CDR3 regions were amplified from them. The first-round RT-PCR employed HTBI primers together with the Qiagen OneStep RT-PCR kit. A multiplex PCR was then performed as the second round. Via MiXCR, TCRdb re-called the multiplex PCR reads, giving one row per CDR3 protein. The sample has hundreds of thousands of distinct CDR3 sequences; roughly 41% are singletons. This CDR3 has 14 residues. With 5 bases clipped from V and 6 bases from J, the junction kept 7 bases outside the gene matches. Among the exclusions were patients with other autoimmune diseases, uncontrolled infections, pregnancy or lactation. As the starting material, roughly 9.7 ml of fresh peripheral blood yielded the PBMCs. This clonotype turned up a few times. Its specificity is unknown.

What was sequenced was peripheral blood. The clonotype was recovered from an adult man with Graves' ophthalmopathy. The J gene is TRBJ1-2, the V gene TRBV12-3 or TRBV12-4, with 9 bases lining up with TRBD1. CDR3 protein: CASSRDRAWDGYTF. The CDR3, as DNA: TGTGCCAGCAGTCGGGACAGGGCATGGGATGGCTACACCTTC.